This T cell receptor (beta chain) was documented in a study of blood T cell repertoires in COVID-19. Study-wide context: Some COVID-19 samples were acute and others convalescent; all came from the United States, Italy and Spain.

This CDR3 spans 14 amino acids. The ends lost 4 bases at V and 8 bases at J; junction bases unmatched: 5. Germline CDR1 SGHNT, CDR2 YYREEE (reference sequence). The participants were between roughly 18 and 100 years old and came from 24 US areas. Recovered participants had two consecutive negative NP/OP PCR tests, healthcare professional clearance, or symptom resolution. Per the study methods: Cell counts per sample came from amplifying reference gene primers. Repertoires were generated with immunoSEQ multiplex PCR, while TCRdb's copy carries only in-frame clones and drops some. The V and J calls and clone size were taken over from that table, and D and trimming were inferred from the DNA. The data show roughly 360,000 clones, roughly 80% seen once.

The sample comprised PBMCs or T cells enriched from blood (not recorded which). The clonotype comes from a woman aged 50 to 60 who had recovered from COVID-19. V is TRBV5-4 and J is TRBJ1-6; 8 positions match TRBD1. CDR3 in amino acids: CASSGQGADSPLHF. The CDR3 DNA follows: TGTGCCAGCAGCGGGCAGGGGGCTGATTCACCCCTCCACTTT. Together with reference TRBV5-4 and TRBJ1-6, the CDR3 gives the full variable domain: ETGVTQSPTHLIKTRGQQVTLRCSSQSGHNTVSWYQQALGQGPQFIFQYYREEENGRGNFPPRFSGLQFPNYSSELNVNALELDDSALYLCASSGQGADSPLHFGNGTRLTVT.